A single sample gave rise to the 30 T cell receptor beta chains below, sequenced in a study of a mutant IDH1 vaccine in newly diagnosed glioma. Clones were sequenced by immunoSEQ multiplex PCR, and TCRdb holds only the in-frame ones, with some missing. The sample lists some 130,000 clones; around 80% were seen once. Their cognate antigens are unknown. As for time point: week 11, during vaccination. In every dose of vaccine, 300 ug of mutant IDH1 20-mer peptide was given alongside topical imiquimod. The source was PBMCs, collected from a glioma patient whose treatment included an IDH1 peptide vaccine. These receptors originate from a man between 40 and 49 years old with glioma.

CDR3 amino acids: CAWKGQGSSYEQYF. The CDR3 DNA reads as TGTGCCTGGAAAGGTCAGGGTAGCTCCTACGAGCAGTACTTC. The chain has TRBV30 and TRBJ2-7; perhaps TRBD1 as D (5 bases). Germline CDR1 and CDR2: GTSNPN and SVGIG (reference sequence). The CDR3 is made up of 14 amino acids. With 4 bases removed from V and 0 bases from J, the gap between germline ends came to 13 bases.

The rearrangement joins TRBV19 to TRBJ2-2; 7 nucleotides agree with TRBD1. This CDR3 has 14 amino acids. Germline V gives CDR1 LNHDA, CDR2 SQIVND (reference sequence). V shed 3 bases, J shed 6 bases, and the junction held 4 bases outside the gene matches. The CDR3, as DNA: TGTGCCAGTAGTATCGGCCAGGGGGCCGGGGAGCTGTTTTTT. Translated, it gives CASSIGQGAGELFF.

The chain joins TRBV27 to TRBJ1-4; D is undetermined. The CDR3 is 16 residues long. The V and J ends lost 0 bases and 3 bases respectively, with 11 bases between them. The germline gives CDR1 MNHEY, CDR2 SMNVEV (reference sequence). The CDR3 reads CASSLSWGGPNEKLFF. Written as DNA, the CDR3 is TGTGCCAGCAGTTTATCTTGGGGAGGGCCTAATGAAAAACTGTTTTTT.

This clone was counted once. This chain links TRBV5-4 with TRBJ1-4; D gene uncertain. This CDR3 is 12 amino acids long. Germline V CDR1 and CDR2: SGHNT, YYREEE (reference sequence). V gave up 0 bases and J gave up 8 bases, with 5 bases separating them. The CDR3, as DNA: TGTGCCAGCAGCTTGGGAGGCGAAAAACTGTTTTTT. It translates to CASSLGGEKLFF.

CDR3 sequence (DNA): TGTGCCAGCTCACCCCGGACTAGCGGGCCTTACGAGCAGTACTTC. This codes for CASSPRTSGPYEQYF. The chain has TRBV18 and TRBJ2-7; 11 positions agree with TRBD2. After removal of 3 bases from V and 4 bases from J, the junction contained 5 bases not matched to a gene. The CDR3 consists of 15 residues. Germline CDR1 is KGHSH and CDR2 is LQKENI.

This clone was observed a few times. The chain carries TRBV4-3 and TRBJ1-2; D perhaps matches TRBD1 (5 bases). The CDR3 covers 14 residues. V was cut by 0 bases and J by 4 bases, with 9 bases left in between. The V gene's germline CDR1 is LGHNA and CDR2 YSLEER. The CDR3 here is CASSQDSRAYGYTF. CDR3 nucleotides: TGCGCCAGCAGCCAAGATTCCAGGGCCTATGGCTACACCTTC.

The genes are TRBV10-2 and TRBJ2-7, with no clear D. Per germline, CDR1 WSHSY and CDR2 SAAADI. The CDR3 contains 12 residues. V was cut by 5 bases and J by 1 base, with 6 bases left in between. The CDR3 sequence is CASSLASYEQYF. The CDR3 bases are TGCGCCAGCAGTCTGGCTTCCTACGAGCAGTACTTC.

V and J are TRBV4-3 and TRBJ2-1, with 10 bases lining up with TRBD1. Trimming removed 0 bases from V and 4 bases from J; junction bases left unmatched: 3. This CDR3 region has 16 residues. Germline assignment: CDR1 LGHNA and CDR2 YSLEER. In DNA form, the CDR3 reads TGCGCCAGCAGCCAAGAGGACAGGGGGAGGTACAATGAGCAGTTCTTC. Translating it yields CASSQEDRGRYNEQFF.

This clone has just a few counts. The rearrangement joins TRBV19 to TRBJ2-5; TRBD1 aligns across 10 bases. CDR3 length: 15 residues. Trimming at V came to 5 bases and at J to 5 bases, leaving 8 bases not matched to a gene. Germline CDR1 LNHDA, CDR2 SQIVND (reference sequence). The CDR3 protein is CASSLGTGAGETQYF. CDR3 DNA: TGTGCCAGTAGTCTTGGGACAGGGGCTGGGGAGACCCAGTACTTC.

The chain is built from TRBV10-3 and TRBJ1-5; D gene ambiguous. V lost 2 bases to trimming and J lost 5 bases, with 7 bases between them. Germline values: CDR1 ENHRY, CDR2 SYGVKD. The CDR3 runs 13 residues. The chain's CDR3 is CAISEEDDQPQHF. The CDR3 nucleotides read TGTGCCATCAGTGAGGAGGATGATCAGCCCCAGCATTTT.

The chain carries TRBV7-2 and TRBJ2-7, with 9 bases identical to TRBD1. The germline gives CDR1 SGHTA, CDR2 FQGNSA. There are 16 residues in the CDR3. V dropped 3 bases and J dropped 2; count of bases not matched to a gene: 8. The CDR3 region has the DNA TGTGCCAGCAGCTTGGCCGGACAGGGGAACACCTACGAGCAGTACTTC. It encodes CASSLAGQGNTYEQYF.

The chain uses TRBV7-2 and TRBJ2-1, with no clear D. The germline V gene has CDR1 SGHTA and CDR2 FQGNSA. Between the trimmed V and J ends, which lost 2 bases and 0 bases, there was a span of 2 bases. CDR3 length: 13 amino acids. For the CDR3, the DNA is TGTGCCAGCAGCTTAAGCTCCTACAATGAGCAGTTCTTC. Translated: CASSLSSYNEQFF.

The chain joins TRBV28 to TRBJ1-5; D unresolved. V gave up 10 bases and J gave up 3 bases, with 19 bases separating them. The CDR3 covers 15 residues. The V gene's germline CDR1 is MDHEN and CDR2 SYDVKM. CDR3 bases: TGTGCCACTCTCCCCGCGGCCACGACCAATCAGCCCCAGCATTTT. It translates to CATLPAATTNQPQHF.

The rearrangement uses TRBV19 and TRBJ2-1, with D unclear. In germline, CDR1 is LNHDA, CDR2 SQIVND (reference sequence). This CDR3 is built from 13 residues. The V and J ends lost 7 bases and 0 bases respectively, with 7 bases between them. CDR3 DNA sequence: TGTGCCAGTATTGACACCTCCTACAATGAGCAGTTCTTC. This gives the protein CASIDTSYNEQFF.

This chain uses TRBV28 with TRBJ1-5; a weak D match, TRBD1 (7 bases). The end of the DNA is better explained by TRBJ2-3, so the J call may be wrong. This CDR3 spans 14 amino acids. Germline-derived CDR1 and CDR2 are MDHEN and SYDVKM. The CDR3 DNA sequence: TGTGCCAGCAGGGAGGGGGCAGGCAATCAGCCCCAGTATTTT. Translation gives CASREGAGNQPQYF.

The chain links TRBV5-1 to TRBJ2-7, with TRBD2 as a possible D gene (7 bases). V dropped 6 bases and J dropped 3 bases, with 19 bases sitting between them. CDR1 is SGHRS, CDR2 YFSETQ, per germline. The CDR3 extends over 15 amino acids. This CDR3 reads CASTKGGSLNYEQYF. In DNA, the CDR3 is TGCGCCAGCACCAAGGGGGGGTCCCTGAACTACGAGCAGTACTTC.

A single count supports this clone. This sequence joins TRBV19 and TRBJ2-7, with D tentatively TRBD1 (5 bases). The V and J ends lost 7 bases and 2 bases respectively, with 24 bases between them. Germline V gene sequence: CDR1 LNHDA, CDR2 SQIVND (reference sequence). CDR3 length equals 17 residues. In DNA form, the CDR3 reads TGTGCCAGTAAGCCCGGCCCTCAGGGTAAGAAGACCTACGAGCAGTACTTC. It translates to CASKPGPQGKKTYEQYF.

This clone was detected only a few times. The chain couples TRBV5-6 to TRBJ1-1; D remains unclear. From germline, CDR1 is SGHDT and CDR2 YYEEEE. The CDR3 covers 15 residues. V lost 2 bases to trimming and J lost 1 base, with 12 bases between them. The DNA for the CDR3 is TGTGCCAGCAGCTTTACTAGCCAGAGGAACACTGAAGCTTTCTTT. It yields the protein CASSFTSQRNTEAFF.

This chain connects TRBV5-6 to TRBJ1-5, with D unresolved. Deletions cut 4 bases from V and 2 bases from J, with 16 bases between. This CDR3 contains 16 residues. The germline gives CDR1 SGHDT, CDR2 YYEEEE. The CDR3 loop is CASSLEGPRGNQPQHF. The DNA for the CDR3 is TGTGCCAGCAGCCTGGAAGGACCGCGGGGCAATCAGCCCCAGCATTTT.

CDR3 sequence reads: CASSYPTGAYGYTF. DNA for the CDR3: TGTGCCAGCAGCTACCCGACAGGGGCCTATGGCTACACCTTC. This chain links TRBV13 with TRBJ1-2; 8 positions match TRBD1. The CDR3 covers 14 residues. CDR1 and CDR2 (germline): PRHDT, FYEKMQ (reference sequence). J lost 4 bases, V lost 4 bases, and 5 bases had no gene match.

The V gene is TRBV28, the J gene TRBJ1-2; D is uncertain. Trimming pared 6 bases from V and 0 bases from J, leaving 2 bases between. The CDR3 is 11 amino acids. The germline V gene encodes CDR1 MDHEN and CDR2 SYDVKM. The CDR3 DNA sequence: TGTGCCAGCAGCACTAACTATGGCTACACCTTC. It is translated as CASSTNYGYTF.

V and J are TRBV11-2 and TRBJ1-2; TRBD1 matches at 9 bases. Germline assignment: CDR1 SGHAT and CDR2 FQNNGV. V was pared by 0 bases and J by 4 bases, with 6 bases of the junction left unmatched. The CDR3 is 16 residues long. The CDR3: CASSLDLGTGTYGYTF. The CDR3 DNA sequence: TGTGCCAGCAGCTTAGATTTGGGGACAGGGACCTATGGCTACACCTTC.

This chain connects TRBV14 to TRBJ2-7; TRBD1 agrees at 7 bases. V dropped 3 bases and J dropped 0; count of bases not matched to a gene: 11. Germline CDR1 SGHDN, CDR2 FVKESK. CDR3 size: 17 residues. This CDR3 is CASSQLPQGTRSYEQYF. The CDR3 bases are TGTGCCAGCAGCCAGCTACCACAGGGGACCCGCTCCTACGAGCAGTACTTC.

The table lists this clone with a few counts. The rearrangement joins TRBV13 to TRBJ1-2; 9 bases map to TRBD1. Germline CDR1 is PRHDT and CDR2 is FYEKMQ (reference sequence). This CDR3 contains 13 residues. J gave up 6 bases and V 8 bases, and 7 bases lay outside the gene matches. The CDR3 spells CASRQQGANGYTF. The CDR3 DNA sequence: TGTGCCAGCCGGCAACAGGGGGCCAATGGCTACACCTTC.

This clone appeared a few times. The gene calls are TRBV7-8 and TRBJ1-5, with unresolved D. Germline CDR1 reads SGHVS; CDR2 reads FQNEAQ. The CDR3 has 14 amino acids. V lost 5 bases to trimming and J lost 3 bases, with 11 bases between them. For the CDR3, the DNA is TGTGCCAGCAGCCAAGCCCTACTCAATCAGCCCCAGCATTTT. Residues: CASSQALLNQPQHF.

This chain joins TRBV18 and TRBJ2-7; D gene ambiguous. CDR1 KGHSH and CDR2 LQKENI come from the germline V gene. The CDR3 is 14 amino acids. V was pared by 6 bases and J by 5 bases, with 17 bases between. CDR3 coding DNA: TGTGCCAGCTCTCCCATTTCAACACCGGACGAGCAGTACTTC. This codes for CASSPISTPDEQYF. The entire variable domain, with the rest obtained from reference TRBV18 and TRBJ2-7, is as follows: NAGVMQNPRHLVRRRGQEARLRCSPMKGHSHVYWYRQLPEEGLKFMVYLQKENIIDESGMPKERFSAEFPKEGPSILRIQQVVRGDSAAYFCASSPISTPDEQYFGPGTRLTVT.

The CDR3 nucleotides are TGTGCCAGCAGTGAGGGGGTCAGCTCCTACGAGCAGTACTTC. Protein product: CASSEGVSSYEQYF. The gene calls are TRBV27 and TRBJ2-7; a possible D gene is TRBD1 (6 bases). The germline V and J ends were trimmed by 5 bases and 0 bases, with 11 bases remaining between them. Germline CDR1 and CDR2: MNHEY and SMNVEV (reference sequence). The CDR3 length is 14 residues.

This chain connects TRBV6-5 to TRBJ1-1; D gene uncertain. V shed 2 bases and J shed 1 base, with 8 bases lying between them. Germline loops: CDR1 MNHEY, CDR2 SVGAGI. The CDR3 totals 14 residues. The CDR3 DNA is TGTGCCAGCAGTTACCTGACACAGAACACTGAAGCTTTCTTT. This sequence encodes CASSYLTQNTEAFF.

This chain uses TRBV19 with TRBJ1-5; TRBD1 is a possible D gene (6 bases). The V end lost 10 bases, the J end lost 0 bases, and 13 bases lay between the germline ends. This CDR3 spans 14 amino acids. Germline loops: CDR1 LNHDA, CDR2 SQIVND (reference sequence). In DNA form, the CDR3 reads TGTGCCACAACAGGGATATATAGCAATCAGCCCCAGCATTTT. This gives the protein CATTGIYSNQPQHF.

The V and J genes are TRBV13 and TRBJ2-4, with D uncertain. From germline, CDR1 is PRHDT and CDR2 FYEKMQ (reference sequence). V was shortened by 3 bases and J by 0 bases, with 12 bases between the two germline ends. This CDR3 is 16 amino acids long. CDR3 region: CASSFIDTVAKNIQYF. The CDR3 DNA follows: TGTGCCAGCAGCTTTATCGACACTGTAGCCAAAAACATTCAGTACTTC.